The T cell receptor beta chain under discussion was sequenced for a study of T cells in Graves' hyperthyroidism and ophthalmopathy. Using roughly 9.4 ml of fresh peripheral blood, PBMCs were prepared. RNA transcripts provided the source from which TCR beta CDR3 regions were amplified. First-round RT-PCR of the TCR CDR3 relied on the HTBI primer set. TCRdb called the multiplex PCR reads again in MiXCR, with one record for every CDR3 protein. Here the sample spans hundreds of thousands of distinct CDR3 sequences, roughly 15% being singletons. V lost 5 bases and J 1 base, leaving 14 bases between the germline ends. Germline assignment: CDR1 MDHEN and CDR2 SYDVKM. The CDR3 is 15 residues long. This clonotype was observed many times.

The source material was blood. This receptor was taken from a young man with Graves' ophthalmopathy. The chain couples TRBV28 to TRBJ1-1; tentative D call: TRBD1 (5 bases). In nucleotides, the CDR3 is TGTGCCAGCAGTGGGACCGGGACGGAGAACACTGAAGCTTTCTTT. This sequence encodes CASSGTGTENTEAFF. Supplemented by reference TRBV28 and TRBJ1-1, the full variable domain reads DVKVTQSSRYLVKRTGEKVFLECVQDMDHENMFWYRQDPGLGLRLIYFSYDVKMKEKGDIPEGYSVSREKKERFSLILESASTNQTSMYLCASSGTGTENTEAFFGQGTRLTVV.